Each of the 32 T cell receptor beta chains below was sequenced from the same sample in a study of cytomegalovirus exposure and HLA in healthy donors. The PCR ran on 60 Vbeta and 13 Jbeta primers. Only in-frame clones appear in the TCRdb table, and some are missing; sequencing was by immunoSEQ multiplex PCR. The sample shows more than 150,000 clones, about four fifths of them seen only once. The sample comprised PBMCs. These receptors all stem from a girl aged 10-17 years in good health and CMV-seropositive.

The chain uses TRBV29-1 and TRBJ1-1; possible D gene TRBD1, 6 bases. CDR3 length: 16 residues. V was pared by 5 bases and J by 4 bases, with 23 bases between. The germline gives CDR1 SQVTM, CDR2 ANQGSEA. The CDR3 sequence: CSVYAEDRRGSTEAFF. The CDR3 DNA is TGCAGCGTTTATGCAGAAGACAGAAGGGGGTCCACTGAAGCTTTCTTT.

J is TRBJ1-3 and V is TRBV10-1, with unresolved D. The CDR3 loop spans 15 amino acids. From germline, CDR1 is WNHNN and CDR2 SYGVQD (reference sequence). The V end was cut by 2 bases, the J end by 0 bases, with 8 bases between. CDR3 amino acids: CASSETVVSGNTIYF. CDR3 sequence (DNA): TGCGCCAGCAGTGAGACAGTGGTCTCTGGAAACACCATATATTTT.

The rearrangement links TRBV7-9 to TRBJ2-5; 8 bases fit TRBD1. V was pared by 4 bases and J by 1 base, with 2 bases of the junction left unmatched. CDR3 size: 14 residues. CDR1 is SEHNR and CDR2 is FQNEAQ in the germline V gene (reference sequence). The CDR3 protein is CASSSDRAQETQYF. As DNA, the CDR3 is TGTGCCAGCAGCTCGGACAGGGCCCAAGAGACCCAGTACTTC.

This chain uses TRBV18 with TRBJ1-5; 7 positions match TRBD1. Germline CDR1 is KGHSH and CDR2 is LQKENI. V shed 3 bases and J 5 bases; nucleotides not matched to a gene: 4. The CDR3 sequence is 14 residues long. This chain's CDR3 is CASSPGQGDQPQHF. As DNA, the CDR3 is TGTGCCAGCTCACCGGGTCAGGGGGATCAGCCCCAGCATTTT.

This chain uses TRBV30 with TRBJ1-5; maybe TRBD1 (6 bases). In germline, CDR1 is GTSNPN, CDR2 SVGIG (reference sequence). The CDR3 is 17 residues long. V lost 0 bases and J 3 bases, leaving 18 bases between the germline ends. This CDR3 reads CAWSVGGGGGPNQPQHF. DNA for the CDR3: TGTGCCTGGAGTGTAGGGGGTGGGGGCGGACCCAATCAGCCCCAGCATTTT.

This chain connects TRBV9 to TRBJ2-3, with TRBD2 identical over 10 bases. This CDR3 region has 16 residues. Unmatched junction bases numbered 8, after V lost 3 bases and J lost 4 bases. CDR1 and CDR2 (germline): SGDLS, YYNGEE. This chain's CDR3 is CASSGGAGGLADTQYF. In DNA form, the CDR3 reads TGTGCCAGCAGCGGGGGAGCGGGGGGGCTAGCAGATACGCAGTATTTT.

This clone was seen a handful of times. This chain uses TRBV10-1 with TRBJ2-1; 7 bases match TRBD2. CDR1 and CDR2 from the germline V gene are WNHNN and SYGVQD (reference sequence). There are 15 residues in the CDR3. With V trimmed by 5 bases and J by 2 bases, 6 bases remained unmatched. The CDR3 DNA reads as TGCGCCAGCAGTCAAACTAGCGAACCCTACAATGAGCAGTTCTTC. This codes for CASSQTSEPYNEQFF.

This clone was seen only once. The V gene is TRBV28, the J gene TRBJ2-7; D is unresolved. CDR1 and CDR2 from the germline V gene are MDHEN and SYDVKM. The V and J ends lost 6 bases and 4 bases respectively, with 10 bases between them. This CDR3 is built from 12 residues. The chain's CDR3 is CASRSLFYEQYF. The CDR3 coding sequence is TGTGCCAGCAGGTCACTGTTTTACGAGCAGTACTTC.

The rearrangement links TRBV29-1 to TRBJ2-7; 11 nucleotides match TRBD1. The CDR3 extends over 15 amino acids. The junction had 9 bases not matched to a gene; V was cut back by 3 bases and J by 5 bases. Germline V gene data show CDR1 as SQVTM and CDR2 as ANQGSEA. The CDR3 sequence is CSVDPTGQGGNEQYF. The CDR3 DNA is TGCAGCGTTGATCCGACGGGACAGGGGGGGAACGAGCAGTACTTC.

This chain connects TRBV14 to TRBJ2-2; TRBD2 matches at 8 bases. Germline V gene data show CDR1 as SGHDN and CDR2 as FVKESK. V shed 4 bases, J shed 4 bases, and the junction held 5 bases outside the gene matches. The length of the CDR3 is 15 residues. This CDR3 is CASSPLGGATGELFF. The DNA for the CDR3 is TGTGCCAGCAGCCCACTCGGGGGGGCCACCGGGGAGCTGTTTTTT. Looking up the rest from reference TRBV14 and TRBJ2-2 gives the full variable domain: EAGVTQFPSHSVIEKGQTVTLRCDPISGHDNLYWYRRVMGKEIKFLLHFVKESKQDESGMPNNRFLAERTGGTYSTLKVQPAELEDSGVYFCASSPLGGATGELFFGEGSRLTVL.

This chain connects TRBV11-3 to TRBJ2-5, with TRBD2 matching over 8 bases. The germline V gene has CDR1 SGHNT and CDR2 YENEEA. The CDR3 totals 15 residues. The trim removed 4 bases at V and 5 bases at J, leaving 9 bases unmatched. CDR3 residues: CASSWGRGVGETQYF. CDR3 DNA sequence: TGTGCCAGCAGCTGGGGGCGGGGGGTTGGGGAGACCCAGTACTTC.

The rearrangement links TRBV29-1 to TRBJ1-5; tentatively, D is TRBD1 (5 bases). Germline values: CDR1 SQVTM, CDR2 ANQGSEA. Trimming shortened V by 5 bases and J by 4 bases, and 18 bases separated the two germline ends. The CDR3 extends over 15 amino acids. CDR3 region: CSVTAGAGDNQPQHF. CDR3 DNA: TGCAGCGTTACCGCCGGGGCGGGGGATAATCAGCCCCAGCATTTT.

This rearrangement joins TRBV14 to TRBJ1-4; 9 nucleotides line up with TRBD1. This CDR3 contains 15 residues. Germline V gives CDR1 SGHDN, CDR2 FVKESK. The junction had 7 bases not matched to a gene; V was cut back by 3 bases and J by 8 bases. CDR3 coding DNA: TGTGCCAGCAGCCACTTACAGGGGGCGAGGGAAAAACTGTTTTTT. It specifies CASSHLQGAREKLFF.

V and J are TRBV6-1 and TRBJ2-7, with TRBD1 matching over 8 bases. The ends lost 4 bases at V and 4 bases at J; junction bases unmatched: 15. Germline CDR1 and CDR2: MNHNS and SASEGT. The CDR3 covers 17 residues. The CDR3 DNA sequence: TGTGCCAGCAGTGCCCCGGGACAGGCGTATCCCCCATACGAGCAGTACTTC. The encoded protein is CASSAPGQAYPPYEQYF.

The J gene is TRBJ1-2, the V gene TRBV6-5; D is ambiguous. V shed 10 bases and J shed 6 bases, with 15 bases lying between them. Per the germline V gene, CDR1 is MNHEY and CDR2 is SVGAGI. The length of the CDR3 is 12 residues. CDR3 in DNA: TGTGCCACAGCACACGGGGTGGATGGCTACACCTTC. As protein: CATAHGVDGYTF.

V is TRBV7-2 and J is TRBJ2-3; TRBD2 matches 11 bases. CDR3 length: 18 residues. Looked up from germline, CDR1 is SGHTA and CDR2 is FQGNSA. With 2 bases clipped from V and 2 bases from J, the junction kept 9 bases outside the gene matches. CDR3 in DNA: TGTGCCAGCAGCTTATTGGTAATAGCGGGGGGGCACACAGATACGCAGTATTTT. It encodes CASSLLVIAGGHTDTQYF.

This chain joins TRBV7-8 and TRBJ2-2; no clear D gene. The germline gives CDR1 SGHVS, CDR2 FQNEAQ. This CDR3 region has 11 residues. Trimming removed 10 bases from V and 8 bases from J, with 11 bases in between. In DNA form, the CDR3 reads TGTGCCACCCCGGGTCGGGGGGAGCTGTTTTTT. This gives the protein CATPGRGELFF.

The chain carries TRBV4-3 and TRBJ1-6; D not certain. Trimming shortened V by 1 base and J by 8 bases, and 12 bases separated the two germline ends. Germline V gene data show CDR1 as LGHNA and CDR2 as YSLEER. This CDR3 has 15 amino acids. CDR3 nucleotides: TGCGCCAGCAGCCAAGTGGGAGGTTCTTATTCACCCCTCCACTTT. The encoded protein is CASSQVGGSYSPLHF.

This chain uses TRBV19 with TRBJ1-6, with 7 positions matching TRBD1. Germline trimming cut 3 bases from V and 7 bases from J; bases unmatched to any gene: 3. CDR1 LNHDA and CDR2 SQIVND come from the germline V gene (reference sequence). The CDR3 runs to 14 residues. CDR3 loop: CASSIQGGNSPLHF. The DNA for the CDR3 is TGTGCCAGTAGTATCCAGGGGGGAAATTCACCCCTCCACTTT.

The chain has TRBV6-5 and TRBJ2-5, with TRBD1 identical over 12 bases. Germline V CDR1 and CDR2: MNHEY, SVGAGI. The ends lost 4 bases at V and 4 bases at J; junction bases unmatched: 4. This CDR3 contains 15 residues. The CDR3 DNA follows: TGTGCCAGCAGTTCCGGGACAGGGGGCTTAGAGACCCAGTACTTC. This gives the protein CASSSGTGGLETQYF.

V gene TRBV11-3 combines with J gene TRBJ2-7; 12 bases map to TRBD1. The CDR3 is 15 amino acids. CDR1 and CDR2 from the germline V gene are SGHNT and YENEEA. The junction had 7 bases not matched to a gene; V was cut back by 5 bases and J by 5 bases. CDR3 residues: CASSPTGTGGHEQYF. The CDR3, as DNA: TGTGCCAGCAGCCCGACCGGGACAGGGGGCCACGAGCAGTACTTC.

The chain couples TRBV5-1 to TRBJ2-3, with 11 bases aligning to TRBD2. The CDR3 is 18 amino acids. With 4 bases clipped from V and 2 bases from J, the junction kept 12 bases outside the gene matches. CDR1 and CDR2 (germline): SGHRS, YFSETQ. The CDR3 DNA sequence: TGCGCCAGCAGCCTGAATAGCGGGGGGGCGAGTTTCACAGATACGCAGTATTTT. It specifies CASSLNSGGASFTDTQYF.

The chain couples TRBV12-5 to TRBJ1-5; TRBD1 aligns across 7 bases. With V trimmed by 7 bases and J by 2 bases, 14 bases remained unmatched. CDR1 and CDR2 (germline): LGHNT, FRNRAP. CDR3 length equals 17 residues. CDR3 DNA: TGTGCTAGTGCTTCCGGTCAGGGGGACATGGGCAATCAGCCCCAGCATTTT. This sequence encodes CASASGQGDMGNQPQHF.

This clone has just a few counts. This chain links TRBV10-1 with TRBJ2-1, with a tentative D call TRBD1 (5 bases). The CDR3 extends over 13 amino acids. CDR1 is WNHNN and CDR2 is SYGVQD in the germline V gene (reference sequence). Trimming took 6 bases from V and 9 from J, leaving 15 bases between them. In DNA form, the CDR3 reads TGCGCCAGCAGCAGGGCATTGGTTGGTGAGCAGTTCTTC. Protein product: CASSRALVGEQFF.

As regards this clone: A read error may account for a junction end that differs from germline. The rearrangement joins TRBV7-9 to TRBJ2-5; 11 bases align to TRBD2. There are 15 residues in the CDR3. Germline V CDR1 and CDR2: SEHNR, FQNEAQ (reference sequence). CDR3 bases: TGTGCCAGCAGCTATGATAGCGGGGGGGCCTACATATCGGACTTC. Protein sequence: CASSYDSGGAYISDF.

The chain links TRBV28 to TRBJ1-5; D perhaps matches TRBD1 (5 bases). Germline loops: CDR1 MDHEN, CDR2 SYDVKM. The CDR3 runs to 13 residues. Trimming took off 7 bases at V and 8 bases at J, with 15 bases between the two ends. CDR3 region: CASNPDTMEPQHF. For the CDR3, the DNA is TGTGCCAGCAACCCGGACACCATGGAGCCCCAGCATTTT.

This clone appeared once. The chain carries TRBV7-8 and TRBJ2-1, with D unresolved. The CDR3 runs 17 residues. The ends were cut back, 1 base at V and 0 bases at J, with 13 bases in the middle. Germline values: CDR1 SGHVS, CDR2 FQNEAQ. The CDR3 protein is CASSLGRLASSYNEQFF. In DNA form, the CDR3 reads TGTGCCAGCAGCTTAGGGCGATTGGCTAGCTCCTACAATGAGCAGTTCTTC.

CDR3 sequence reads: CASSQRGVGGEQYF. The CDR3 nucleotides are TGCGCCAGCAGCCAAAGGGGCGTGGGGGGGGAGCAGTACTTC. The chain uses TRBV4-1 and TRBJ2-7, with TRBD2 matching over 7 bases. This CDR3 region has 14 residues. V shed 2 bases and J 7 bases; nucleotides not matched to a gene: 8. CDR1 and CDR2 from the germline V gene are MGHRA and YSYEKL.

The chain has TRBV10-3 and TRBJ2-7, with D tentatively TRBD2 (5 bases). The J call may not be correct, given that the DNA end is closer to TRBJ2-1. Germline-derived CDR1 and CDR2 are ENHRY and SYGVKD. This CDR3 is 11 amino acids long. For the CDR3, the DNA is TGTGCCATCAGTGAGAACGGAGGGCAGTTCTTC. Amino acid sequence: CAISENGGQFF.

This chain joins TRBV7-9 and TRBJ2-2; 7 bases line up with TRBD2. The germline gives CDR1 SEHNR, CDR2 FQNEAQ (reference sequence). The CDR3 consists of 16 residues. V shed 5 bases, J shed 6 bases, and the junction held 12 bases outside the gene matches. The CDR3 protein is CASSQSGGSRAGELFF. The CDR3 DNA is TGTGCCAGCAGCCAATCCGGGGGGAGTAGGGCCGGGGAGCTGTTTTTT.

V is TRBV9 and J is TRBJ2-5, with TRBD2 identical over 7 bases. V trimming: 4 bases; J trimming: 5 bases; junction bases outside the gene matches: 17. The CDR3 loop spans 17 amino acids. The germline V gene encodes CDR1 SGDLS and CDR2 YYNGEE. CDR3 bases: TGTGCCAGCAGCCCACTTACGAGCGGGGCACCCTGGGAGACCCAGTACTTC. Translation: CASSPLTSGAPWETQYF.

The chain has TRBV29-1 and TRBJ2-5; D might be TRBD1 (6 bases). Germline CDR1 and CDR2: SQVTM and ANQGSEA. Trimming cost V 7 bases and J 5 bases, with 23 bases left between them. The CDR3 sequence is 15 residues long. The chain's CDR3 is CSALRARQVPETQYF. The DNA for the CDR3 is TGCAGCGCTCTGAGGGCCAGACAGGTTCCGGAGACCCAGTACTTC.